This T cell receptor beta chain was observed in a study of T cells expressing NK-cell markers. In the study overall: From sorted CD3+CD56+NKG2C+, CD3+CD56+NKG2C- and CD3+CD56-NKG2C+ T cells came the TCR beta repertoires. The sequencing cohort of eight donors included seven HCMV-seropositive individuals and one seronegative individual. General study points: Top CD8+ clonotypes included the dominant CD3+CD56+NKG2C+ clonotypes in six donors.

The authors made TCR beta cDNA libraries by 5'RACE template switching. This switching added a universal primer site and UMIs. Reanalyzing the 5' RACE reads, TCRdb keeps one entry per CDR3 protein, without DNA. This table lists approximately 440,000 distinct CDR3 sequences. Concerning this clonotype itself: Its cognate antigen is unknown.

The CDR3 spans 12 residues. Looked up from germline, CDR1 is MNHEY and CDR2 is SMNVEV (reference sequence). This chain connects TRBV27 to TRBJ2-5. This receptor was taken from a woman in her forties or fifties in good health. What was sequenced was blood T cells: a sorted CD56 or NKG2C T cell subset, CD4+ or CD8+ T cells, or bulk PBMC T cells (not recorded which). CDR3: CASGDVGETQYF.